A single sample is the source of the 16 T cell receptor beta chains below, sequenced in a study of CD8+CD57+ T cells in acquired aplastic anemia. Both TCR beta VDJ combination and CDR3 sequence profiling were carried out. Genomic DNA was the template for this profiling. Each CDR3 protein is one row after TCRdb ran MiXCR on the reads. The sample yields hundreds of thousands of distinct CDR3 sequences, approximately 70% seen once. Sequenced material: sorted CD4+, CD8+, or CD8+CD57+ T cells (not recorded which) from PBMCs. These receptors came from a human donor in good health, serving as a control.

To note about this clonotype: It is likely a read error, because the conserved phenylalanine at the end of the CDR3 is missing. No DNA is shown, since the ends of the CDR3 on it are uncertain; the CDR3 is the one TCRdb lists. The V call is TRBV9, the J call TRBJ2-2. The CDR3 extends over 11 residues, inclusive of both ends. The V gene's germline CDR1 is SGDLS and CDR2 YYNGEE. CDR3: CASSLSGELCC.

Here the CDR3 reads CATSDFGEKLFF. The CDR3 nucleotides are TGTGCCACCAGTGATTTCGGTGAAAAACTGTTTTTT. The chain uses TRBV24-1 and TRBJ1-4; D is unresolved. There are 12 residues in the CDR3. V lost 1 base and J lost 7, with 3 bases in between. Germline V lookup: CDR1 KGHDR, CDR2 SFDVKD.

The rearrangement links TRBV11-2 to TRBJ2-1, with D unclear. Trimming cost V 5 bases and J 5 bases, with 16 bases left between them. This CDR3 contains 15 residues. Germline V gene sequence: CDR1 SGHAT, CDR2 FQNNGV. The CDR3 loop is CASSPGLTGNNEQFF. CDR3 DNA sequence: TGTGCCAGCAGCCCCGGTCTGACTGGGAACAATGAGCAGTTCTTC. The full variable domain, rest sourced from reference TRBV11-2 and TRBJ2-1, is EAGVAQSPRYKIIEKRQSVAFWCNPISGHATLYWYQQILGQGPKLLIQFQNNGVVDDSQLPKDRFSAERLKGVDSTLKIQPAKLEDSAVYLCASSPGLTGNNEQFFGPGTRLTVL.

This clonotype was counted between two and nine times. The chain employs TRBV18 and TRBJ1-1; D gene ambiguous. Trimming removed 8 bases at V and 0 bases at J, with 16 bases between. Germline CDR1 KGHSH, CDR2 LQKENI. The CDR3 has 15 residues. The CDR3 loop is CASRRAAAMNTEAFF. The CDR3 DNA reads TGTGCCAGCCGACGGGCCGCAGCTATGAACACTGAAGCTTTCTTT.

This clonotype has just one count. The chain combines TRBV5-4 with TRBJ2-5; D not certain. CDR1 is SGHNT, CDR2 YYREEE, per germline (reference sequence). The CDR3 totals 15 residues. The V gene lost 0 bases and the J gene lost 4 bases, with 13 bases spanning the gap. CDR3 bases: TGTGCCAGCAGCTTGGGTCAGGTCTCAGGAGAGACCCAGTACTTC. Amino acid sequence: CASSLGQVSGETQYF.

This sequence joins TRBV10-3 and TRBJ2-1; D is unresolved. The germline CDR1 and CDR2 sequences are ENHRY and SYGVKD. V lost 10 bases to trimming and J lost 8 bases, with 24 bases between them. The CDR3 covers 15 residues. The CDR3 DNA sequence: TGTGCCAGCAGCCCGCCGACGAGAGAATTCGATGAGCAGTTCTTC. It yields the protein CASSPPTREFDEQFF.

This clonotype was recorded at least ten times. In DNA, the CDR3 is TGTGCCAGCAGTGAAGGGACAGGGTATGAAAAACTGTTTTTT. It codes for CASSEGTGYEKLFF. This rearrangement joins TRBV6-1 to TRBJ1-4; 8 bases are shared with TRBD1. This CDR3 contains 14 residues. The V and J ends lost 1 base and 6 bases, in that order; junction bases with no gene match: 1. Germline V gene lookup returns CDR1 MNHNS and CDR2 SASEGT.

The rearrangement links TRBV7-8 to TRBJ1-2; D is undetermined. The ends were cut back, 3 bases at V and 3 bases at J, with 11 bases in the middle. CDR1 is SGHVS, CDR2 FQNEAQ, per germline. The CDR3 covers 14 residues. The CDR3 DNA is TGTGCCAGCAGCTTCCCCCTGGGGTACTATGGCTACACCTTC. It specifies CASSFPLGYYGYTF.

At least ten counts were recorded for this clonotype. J is TRBJ1-5 and V is TRBV20-1, with 10 bases aligning to TRBD1. The CDR3 has 14 residues. V trimming: 0 bases; J trimming: 6 bases; junction bases outside the gene matches: 2. Germline lookup yields CDR1 DFQATT and CDR2 SNEGSKA (reference sequence). CDR3: CSAREGTGVQPQHF. In nucleotides, the CDR3 is TGCAGTGCTAGAGAGGGGACAGGGGTTCAGCCCCAGCATTTT.

The chain joins TRBV7-2 to TRBJ1-6; D gene unclear. Germline values: CDR1 SGHTA, CDR2 FQGNSA. V was shortened by 7 bases and J by 17 bases, with 24 bases between the two germline ends. CDR3 length equals 14 residues. The DNA of the CDR3 is TGTGCCAGCACCCGGCAGCTATCGGATTCGCCCTTCCACTTT. Translated, it gives CASTRQLSDSPFHF.

The genes are TRBV15 and TRBJ2-2; 9 bases agree with TRBD1. Looked up from germline, CDR1 is LNHNV and CDR2 is YYDKDF (reference sequence). This CDR3 is built from 15 residues. Losses at the gene ends were 0 bases for V and 7 bases for J; bases not matched to a gene: 3. DNA for the CDR3: TGTGCCACCAGCAGAGAACGGACAGGGGTCGGGGAGCTGTTTTTT. Translation gives CATSRERTGVGELFF.

The chain has TRBV25-1 and TRBJ2-3, with 14 bases lining up with TRBD2. The CDR3 spans 18 residues. The germline gives CDR1 MGHDK, CDR2 SYGVNS. With 6 bases clipped from V and 2 bases from J, the junction kept 10 bases outside the gene matches. The CDR3 sequence is CASSGLAGGPSVTDTQYF. CDR3 coding DNA: TGTGCCAGCAGCGGACTAGCGGGGGGTCCTTCGGTCACAGATACGCAGTATTTT.

J is TRBJ2-7 and V is TRBV6-1; no clear D gene. The V gene lost 4 bases and the J gene lost 1 base, with 8 bases spanning the gap. Germline loops: CDR1 MNHNS, CDR2 SASEGT. The CDR3 consists of 13 residues. CDR3 amino acids: CASSVSLSYEQYF. CDR3 DNA: TGTGCCAGCAGTGTTTCACTGTCCTACGAGCAGTACTTC.

The chain links TRBV7-9 to TRBJ2-5; 9 nucleotides agree with TRBD1. V dropped 5 bases and J dropped 14; count of bases not matched to a gene: 18. CDR1 SEHNR and CDR2 FQNEAQ come from the germline V gene (reference sequence). The CDR3 is made up of 15 amino acids. The CDR3 here is CASSIDFGTGKRLYF. In DNA form, the CDR3 reads TGTGCCAGCAGCATAGATTTCGGGACAGGGAAACGGCTCTACTTC.

This clonotype was counted a few times. This chain uses TRBV30 with TRBJ1-4, with TRBD1 identical over 7 bases. The trim removed 8 bases at V and 4 bases at J, leaving 7 bases unmatched. The germline CDR1 and CDR2 sequences are GTSNPN and SVGIG (reference sequence). The CDR3 is 13 residues long. The CDR3 region has the DNA TGTGCCCGCTCGGGACAGAATAATGAAAAACTGTTTTTT. It translates to CARSGQNNEKLFF.

This clonotype was counted at least ten times. This chain uses TRBV7-9 with TRBJ1-4, with D hard to call. The V and J ends lost 4 bases and 8 bases respectively, with 20 bases between them. Germline V CDR1 and CDR2: SEHNR, FQNEAQ (reference sequence). This CDR3 has 16 amino acids. In DNA form, the CDR3 reads TGTGCCAGCAGCTACCACCACCCCCCAGCTTACGAAAAACTGTTTTTT. The encoded protein is CASSYHHPPAYEKLFF.